This TCR beta chain stems from a study of T cell responses to AZD1222 COVID-19 vaccine (dated by TCRdb to the early 2020s). With regard to the full study: A total of 240 or so trial participants underwent TCR sequencing, of whom some 200 had received two doses of AZD1222 and 26 had received two doses of the MenACWY control vaccine. Enrollment into the trials was organized by age into subgroups of 18-55, 56-69 and 70-plus years, and those subgroups contained roughly 150, 30 and 60 TCR-sequenced participants, respectively. Broad study findings and their caveats: Conclusions about previously exposed vaccinees were limited because only a handful of AZD1222 recipients were SARS-CoV-2 seropositive at baseline. Reportedly, close to half of the unique spike-specific TCRs recognized epitopes lying outside the regions that are mutated in the B.1.351 and B.1.1.7 variants. No day 14 peak-response samples were available, so repertoires were characterized only after the peak T cell response. In the small 56-69-year group, the increase in depth fell short of significance, most likely because of low power. A significant rise in spike-specific TCR breadth and depth was observed after two AZD1222 doses relative to day 0 and relative to MenACWY recipients. Participants were mostly white British, with more females than males. The authors suggested clonal diversity may have been underestimated. CD4 TCRs associated with the vaccine covered the entire spike protein, and the dominant responses were in regions 160-218 and 743-854.

With respect to this clone: What this receptor recognizes is not known. No base qualities exist here, and no much larger clone lies one base off it.

The CDR3 regions of human TCRbeta chains were analyzed by immunosequencing. For the original study's pipeline: Repertoire TCRs were checked for matches against a reference library of SARS-CoV-2-specific TCRs that had been generated using the MIRA antigen-specificity platform. Breadth was defined as the fraction of unique TCRs that were SARS-CoV-2-associated. Depth was defined as the fraction of total T cells that were SARS-CoV-2-associated. Using the MIRA data, every spike-specific TCR was mapped to the spike region that the TCR reacted to and assigned to either a CD4 or a CD8 class. Log10-transformed breadth and depth values were compared by one-way ANOVA with Sidak's multiple comparisons tests. The source is immuneACCESS, and TCRdb retained only in-frame sequences with V and J called. Part of the clones is not carried over; for the studies checked, unresolved V genes explain less than half of this, and the remainder is unexplained. The V and J calls and the clone size are those of that table, but D and trimming were determined from the DNA. The sample has roughly 140,000 clones on record, 75% to 85% of them singletons. The ten largest make up 4.1% of the sample.

The time point label, as the study defines it: baseline before first vaccination. Interpreted using the paper, the treatment or condition label stands for: meningococcal conjugate vaccine given as trial control. The vaccinee samples were drawn from two UK trials, COV001 and COV002, one of which was a single-blind randomized controlled phase 2/3 trial testing AZD1222 (ChAdOx1 nCoV-19) in healthy adults. For TCRbeta chain sequencing, PBMC samples were collected from trial participants at day 0 and at day 28 after the second dose. For this chain, trimming is 3 bases at the V end and 4 bases at the J end, and the number of junction bases without a gene match is 7. From the cysteine through the valine, the CDR3 covers 16 amino acids. The kept DNA is CDR3 alone, 48 bases in frame from the first base.

This sequence was found in an adult in good health. The rearrangement combines TRBV5-3 with TRBJ2-7; TRBD2 aligns with 13 central bases. TRBV5-3 is reported as an ORF; its role is uncertain. The sample was peripheral blood, taken on day 0 of MenACWY control vaccination. The sequenced DNA: TGTGCCAGAAGCTCGGGACTAGCGGGGATCTTTTACGAGCAGTACGTC. Translated, this gives CARSSGLAGIFYEQYV.